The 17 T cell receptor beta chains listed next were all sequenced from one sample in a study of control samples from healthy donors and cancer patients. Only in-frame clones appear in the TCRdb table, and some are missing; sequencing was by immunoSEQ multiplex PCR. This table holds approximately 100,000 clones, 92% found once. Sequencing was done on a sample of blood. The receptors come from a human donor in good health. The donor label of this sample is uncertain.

CDR3: CASSEGRGGELFF. CDR3 sequence (DNA): TGTGCCAGCAGTGAAGGTCGCGGGGGGGAGCTGTTTTTT. The genes are TRBV2 and TRBJ2-2; weak D call: TRBD2 (5 bases). Per germline, CDR1 SNHLY and CDR2 FYNNEI. The CDR3 consists of 13 residues. Trimming shortened V by 1 base and J by 8 bases, and 8 bases separated the two germline ends.

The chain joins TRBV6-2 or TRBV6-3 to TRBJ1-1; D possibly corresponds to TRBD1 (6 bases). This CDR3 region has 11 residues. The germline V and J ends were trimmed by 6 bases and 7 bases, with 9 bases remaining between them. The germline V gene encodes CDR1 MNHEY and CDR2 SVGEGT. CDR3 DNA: TGTGCCAGCAGCCAGGGGAATGAAGCTTTCTTT. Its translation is CASSQGNEAFF.

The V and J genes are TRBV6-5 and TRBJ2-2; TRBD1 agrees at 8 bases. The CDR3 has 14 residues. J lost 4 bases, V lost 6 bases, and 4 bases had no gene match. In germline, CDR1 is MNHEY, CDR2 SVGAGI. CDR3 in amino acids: CASSPGTGTGELFF. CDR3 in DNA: TGTGCCAGCAGCCCAGGGACAGGCACCGGGGAGCTGTTTTTT.

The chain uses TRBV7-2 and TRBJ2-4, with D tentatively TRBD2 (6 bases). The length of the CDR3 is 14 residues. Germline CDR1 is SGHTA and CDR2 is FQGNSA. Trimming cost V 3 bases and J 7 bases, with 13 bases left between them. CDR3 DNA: TGTGCCAGCAGCTTCTCTAGCGATGCTAACATTCAGTACTTC. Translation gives CASSFSSDANIQYF.

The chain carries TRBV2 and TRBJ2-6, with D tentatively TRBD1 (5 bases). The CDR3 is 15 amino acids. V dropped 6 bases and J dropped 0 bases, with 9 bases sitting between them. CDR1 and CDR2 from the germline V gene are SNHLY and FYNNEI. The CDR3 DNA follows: TGTGCCAGCAGGGCAGGGTTCTCTGGGGCCAACGTCCTGACTTTC. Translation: CASRAGFSGANVLTF. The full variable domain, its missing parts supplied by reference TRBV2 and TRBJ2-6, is EPEVTQTPSHQVTQMGQEVILRCVPISNHLYFYWYRQILGQKVEFLVSFYNNEISEKSEIFDDQFSVERPDGSNFTLKIRSTKLEDSAMYFCASRAGFSGANVLTFGAGSRLTVL.

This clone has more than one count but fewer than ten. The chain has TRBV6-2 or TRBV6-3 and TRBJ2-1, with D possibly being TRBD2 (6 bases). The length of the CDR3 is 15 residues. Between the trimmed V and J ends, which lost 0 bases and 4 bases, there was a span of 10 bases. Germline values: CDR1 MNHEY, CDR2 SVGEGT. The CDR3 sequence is CASSYSWGRYNEQFF. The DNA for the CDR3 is TGTGCCAGCAGTTACTCCTGGGGGAGGTACAATGAGCAGTTCTTC.

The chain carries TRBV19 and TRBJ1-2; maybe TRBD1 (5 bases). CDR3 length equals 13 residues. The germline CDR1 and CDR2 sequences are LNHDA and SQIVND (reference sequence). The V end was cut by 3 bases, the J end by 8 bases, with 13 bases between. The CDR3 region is CASSIALNRGYTF. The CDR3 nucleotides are TGTGCCAGTAGTATTGCCCTAAACAGGGGCTACACCTTC.

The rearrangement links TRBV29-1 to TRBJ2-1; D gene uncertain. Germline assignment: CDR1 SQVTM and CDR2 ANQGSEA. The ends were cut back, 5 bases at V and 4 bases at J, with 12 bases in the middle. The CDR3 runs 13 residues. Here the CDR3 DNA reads TGCAGCGTTCTAACCCCCCTATACAATGAGCAGTTCTTC. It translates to CSVLTPLYNEQFF.

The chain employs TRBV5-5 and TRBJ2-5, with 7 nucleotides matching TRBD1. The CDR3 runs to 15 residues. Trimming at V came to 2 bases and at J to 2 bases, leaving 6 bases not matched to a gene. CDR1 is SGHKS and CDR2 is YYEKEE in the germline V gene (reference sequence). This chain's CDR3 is CASSFGTAPQETQYF. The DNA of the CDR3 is TGTGCCAGCAGCTTCGGGACAGCACCGCAAGAGACCCAGTACTTC. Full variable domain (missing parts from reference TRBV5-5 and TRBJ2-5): DAGVTQSPTHLIKTRGQQVTLRCSPISGHKSVSWYQQVLGQGPQFIFQYYEKEERGRGNFPDRFSARQFPNYSSELNVNALLLGDSALYLCASSFGTAPQETQYFGPGTRLLVL.

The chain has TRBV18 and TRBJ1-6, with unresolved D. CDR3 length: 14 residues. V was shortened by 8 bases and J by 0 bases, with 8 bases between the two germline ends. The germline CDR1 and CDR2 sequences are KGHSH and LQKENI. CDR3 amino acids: CASATDSYNSPLHF. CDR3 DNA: TGTGCCAGCGCAACAGACTCCTATAATTCACCCCTCCACTTT.

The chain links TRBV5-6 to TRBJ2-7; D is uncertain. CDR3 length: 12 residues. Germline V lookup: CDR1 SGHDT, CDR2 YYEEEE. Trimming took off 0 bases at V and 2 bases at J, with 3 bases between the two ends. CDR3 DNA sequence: TGTGCCAGCAGCTTGGGGGCCTACGAGCAGTACGTC. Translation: CASSLGAYEQYV.

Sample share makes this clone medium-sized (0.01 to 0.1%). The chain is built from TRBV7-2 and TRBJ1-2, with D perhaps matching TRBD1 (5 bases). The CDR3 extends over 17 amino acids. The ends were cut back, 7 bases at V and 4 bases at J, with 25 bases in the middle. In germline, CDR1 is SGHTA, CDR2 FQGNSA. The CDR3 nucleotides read TGTGCCAGCATCTCGTTCCCCGGGGCCGCTTTGGGCTATGGCTACACCTTC. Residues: CASISFPGAALGYGYTF.

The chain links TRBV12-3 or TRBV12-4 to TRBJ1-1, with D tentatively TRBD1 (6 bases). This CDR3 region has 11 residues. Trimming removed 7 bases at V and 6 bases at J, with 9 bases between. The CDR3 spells CASNWGPEAFF. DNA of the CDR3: TGTGCCAGCAATTGGGGGCCTGAAGCTTTCTTT.

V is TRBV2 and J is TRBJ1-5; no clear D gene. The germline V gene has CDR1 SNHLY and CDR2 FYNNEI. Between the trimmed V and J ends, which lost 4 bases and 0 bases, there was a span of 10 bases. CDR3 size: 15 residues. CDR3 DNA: TGTGCCAGCAGTGTGACCGTATATAGCAATCAGCCCCAGCATTTT. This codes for CASSVTVYSNQPQHF.

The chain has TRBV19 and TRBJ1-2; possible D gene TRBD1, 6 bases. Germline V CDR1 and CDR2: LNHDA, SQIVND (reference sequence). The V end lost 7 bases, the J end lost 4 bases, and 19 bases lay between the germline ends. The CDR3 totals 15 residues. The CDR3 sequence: CASTALLGGGYGYTF. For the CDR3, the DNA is TGTGCCAGTACCGCCCTCCTGGGGGGCGGCTATGGCTACACCTTC.

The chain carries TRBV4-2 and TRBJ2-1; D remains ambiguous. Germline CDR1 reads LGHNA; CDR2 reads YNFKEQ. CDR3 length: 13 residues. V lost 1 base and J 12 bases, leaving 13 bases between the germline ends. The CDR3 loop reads CASSQGVGLVQFF. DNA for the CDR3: TGTGCCAGCAGCCAAGGAGTCGGGTTGGTGCAGTTCTTC.

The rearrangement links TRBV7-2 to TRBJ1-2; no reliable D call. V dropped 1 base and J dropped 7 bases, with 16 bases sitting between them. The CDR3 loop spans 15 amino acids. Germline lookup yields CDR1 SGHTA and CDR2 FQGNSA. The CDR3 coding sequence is TGTGCCAGCAGCTTAGACAAAATGGGTCTCCGTGGCTACACCTTC. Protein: CASSLDKMGLRGYTF.